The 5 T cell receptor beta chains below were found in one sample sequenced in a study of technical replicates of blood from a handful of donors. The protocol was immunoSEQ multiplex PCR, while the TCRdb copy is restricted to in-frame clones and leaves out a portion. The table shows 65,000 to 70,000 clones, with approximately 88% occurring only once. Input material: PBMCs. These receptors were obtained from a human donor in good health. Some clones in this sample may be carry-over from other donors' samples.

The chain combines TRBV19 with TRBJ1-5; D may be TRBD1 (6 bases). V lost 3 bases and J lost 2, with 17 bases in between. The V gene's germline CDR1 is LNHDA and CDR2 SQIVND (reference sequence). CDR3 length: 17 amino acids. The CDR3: CASSISGGGKGNQPQHF. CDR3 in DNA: TGTGCCAGTAGTATTTCGGGAGGGGGTAAGGGCAATCAGCCCCAGCATTTT.

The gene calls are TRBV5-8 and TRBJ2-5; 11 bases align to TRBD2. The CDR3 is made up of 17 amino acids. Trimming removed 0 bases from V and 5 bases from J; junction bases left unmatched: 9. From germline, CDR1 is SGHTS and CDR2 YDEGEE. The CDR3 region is CASSLEGSGRARETQYF. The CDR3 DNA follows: TGTGCCAGCAGCTTGGAAGGTAGCGGGAGGGCCAGGGAGACCCAGTACTTC.

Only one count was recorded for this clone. This chain's CDR3 is CAWVLGQASAQYF. The DNA for the CDR3 is TGTGCCTGGGTTTTGGGACAGGCTTCCGCGCAGTACTTC. The chain carries TRBV30 and TRBJ2-7; 8 nucleotides align to TRBD1. V shed 5 bases and J 9 bases; nucleotides not matched to a gene: 12. The CDR3 extends over 13 amino acids. CDR1 GTSNPN and CDR2 SVGIG come from the germline V gene (reference sequence).

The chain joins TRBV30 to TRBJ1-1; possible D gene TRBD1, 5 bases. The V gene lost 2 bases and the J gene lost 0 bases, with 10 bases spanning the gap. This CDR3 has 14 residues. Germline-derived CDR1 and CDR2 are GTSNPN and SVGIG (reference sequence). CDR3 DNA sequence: TGTGCCTGGAGTCCGGGACTGATGAACACTGAAGCTTTCTTT. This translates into CAWSPGLMNTEAFF.

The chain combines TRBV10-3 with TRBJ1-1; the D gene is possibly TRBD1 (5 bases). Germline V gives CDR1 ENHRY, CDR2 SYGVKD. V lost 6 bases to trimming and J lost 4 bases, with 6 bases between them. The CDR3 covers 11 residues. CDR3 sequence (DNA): TGTGCCATCAGCAGGGCCACTGAAGCTTTCTTT. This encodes CAISRATEAFF.